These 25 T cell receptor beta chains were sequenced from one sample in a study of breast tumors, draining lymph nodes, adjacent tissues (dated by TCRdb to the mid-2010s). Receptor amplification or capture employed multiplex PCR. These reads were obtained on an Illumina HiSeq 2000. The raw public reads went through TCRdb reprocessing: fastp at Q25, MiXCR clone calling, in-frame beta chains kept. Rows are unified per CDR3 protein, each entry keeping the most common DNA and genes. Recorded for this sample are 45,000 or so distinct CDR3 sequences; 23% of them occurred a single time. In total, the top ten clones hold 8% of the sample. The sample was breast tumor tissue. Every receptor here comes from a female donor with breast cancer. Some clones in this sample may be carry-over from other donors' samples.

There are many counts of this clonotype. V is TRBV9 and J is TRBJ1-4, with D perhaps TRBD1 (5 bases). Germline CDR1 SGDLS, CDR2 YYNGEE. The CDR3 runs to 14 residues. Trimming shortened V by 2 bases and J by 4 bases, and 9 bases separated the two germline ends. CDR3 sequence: CASSVDSYNEKLFF. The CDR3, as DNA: TGTGCCAGCAGCGTCGACAGCTATAATGAAAAACTGTTTTTT.

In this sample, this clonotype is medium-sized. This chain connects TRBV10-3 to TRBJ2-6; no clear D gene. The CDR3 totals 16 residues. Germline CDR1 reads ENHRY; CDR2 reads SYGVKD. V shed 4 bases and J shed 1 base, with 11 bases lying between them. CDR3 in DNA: TGTGCCATCAGTGTGAGTCTAAAATCTGGGGCCAACGTCCTGACTTTC. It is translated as CAISVSLKSGANVLTF.

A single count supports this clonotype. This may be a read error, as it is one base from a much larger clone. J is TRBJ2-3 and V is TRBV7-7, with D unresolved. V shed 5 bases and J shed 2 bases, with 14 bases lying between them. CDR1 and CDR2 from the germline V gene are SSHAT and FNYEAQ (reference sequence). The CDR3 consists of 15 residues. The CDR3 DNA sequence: TGTGCCAGCAGCCGAACGCCGGCAGCCACAGATACGCAGTATTTT. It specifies CASSRTPAATDTQYF.

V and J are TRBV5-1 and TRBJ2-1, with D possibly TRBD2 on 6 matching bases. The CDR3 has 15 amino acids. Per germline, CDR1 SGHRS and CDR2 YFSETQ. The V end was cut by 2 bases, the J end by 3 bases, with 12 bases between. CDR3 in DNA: TGCGCCAGCAGCTTCGGGGCGGGACTCTACAATGAGCAGTTCTTC. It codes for CASSFGAGLYNEQFF.

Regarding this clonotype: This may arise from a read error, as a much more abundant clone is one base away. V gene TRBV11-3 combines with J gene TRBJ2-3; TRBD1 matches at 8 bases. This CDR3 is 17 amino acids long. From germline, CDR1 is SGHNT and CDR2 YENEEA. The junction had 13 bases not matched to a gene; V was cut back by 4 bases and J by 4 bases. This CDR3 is CASSYGADRDGADTQYF. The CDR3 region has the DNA TGTGCCAGCAGCTACGGAGCGGACAGGGATGGAGCAGATACGCAGTATTTT.

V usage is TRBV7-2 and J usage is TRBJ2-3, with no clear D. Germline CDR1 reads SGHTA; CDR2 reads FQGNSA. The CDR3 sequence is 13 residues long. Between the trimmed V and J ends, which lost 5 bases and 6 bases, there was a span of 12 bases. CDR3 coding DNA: TGTGCCAGCAGCCCAGGATGGCGGGATACGCAGTATTTT. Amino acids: CASSPGWRDTQYF.

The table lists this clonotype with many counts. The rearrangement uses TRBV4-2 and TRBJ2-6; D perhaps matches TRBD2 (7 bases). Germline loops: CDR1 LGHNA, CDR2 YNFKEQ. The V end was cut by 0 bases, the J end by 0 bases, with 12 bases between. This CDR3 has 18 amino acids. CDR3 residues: CASSQEPGDYSGANVLTF. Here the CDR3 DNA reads TGTGCCAGCAGCCAAGAGCCAGGGGACTACTCTGGGGCCAACGTCCTGACTTTC.

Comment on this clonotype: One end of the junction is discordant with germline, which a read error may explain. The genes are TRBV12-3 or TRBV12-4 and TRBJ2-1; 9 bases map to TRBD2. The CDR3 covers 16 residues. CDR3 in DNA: TGTGCCAGCAGCTCCTTAGCGGGAGTGATCCACAATAAGCAGTTCTTC. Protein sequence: CASSSLAGVIHNKQFF.

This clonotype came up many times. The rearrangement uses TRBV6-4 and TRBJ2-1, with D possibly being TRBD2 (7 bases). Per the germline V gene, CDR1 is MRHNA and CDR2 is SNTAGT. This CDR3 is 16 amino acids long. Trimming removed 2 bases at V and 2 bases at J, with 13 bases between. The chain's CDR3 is CASSDGRGPPYNEQFF. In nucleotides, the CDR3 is TGTGCCAGCAGTGACGGGCGGGGGCCACCCTACAATGAGCAGTTCTTC.

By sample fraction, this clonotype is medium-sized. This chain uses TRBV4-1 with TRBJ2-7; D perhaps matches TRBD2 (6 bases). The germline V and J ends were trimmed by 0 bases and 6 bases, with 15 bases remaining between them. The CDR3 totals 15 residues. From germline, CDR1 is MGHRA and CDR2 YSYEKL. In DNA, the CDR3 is TGCGCCAGCAGCCAAGATCCGGGCCAGACTAGCGAGCAGTACTTC. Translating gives CASSQDPGQTSEQYF.

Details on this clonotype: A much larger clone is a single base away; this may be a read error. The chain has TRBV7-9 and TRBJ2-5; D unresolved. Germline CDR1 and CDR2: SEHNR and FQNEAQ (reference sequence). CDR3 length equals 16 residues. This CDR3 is CASSYRLARFQESQYF. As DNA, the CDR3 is TGTGCCAGCAGCTATCGGTTGGCCAGATTCCAAGAGTCCCAGTACTTC.

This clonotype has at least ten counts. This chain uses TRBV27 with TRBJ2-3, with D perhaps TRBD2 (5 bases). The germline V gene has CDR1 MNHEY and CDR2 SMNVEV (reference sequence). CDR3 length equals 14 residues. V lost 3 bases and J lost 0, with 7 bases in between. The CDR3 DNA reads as TGTGCCAGCAGTTTCAGCGGAAGCACAGATACGCAGTATTTT. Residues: CASSFSGSTDTQYF.

The CDR3 protein is CASSDGTGFEKLFF. CDR3 DNA sequence: TGTGCCAGCAGTGACGGGACAGGGTTTGAAAAACTGTTTTTT. The chain recombines TRBV6-1 with TRBJ1-4; 9 bases are a match to TRBD1. The CDR3 loop spans 14 amino acids. Trimming cost V 3 bases and J 7 bases; bases outside gene matches: 3. Germline values: CDR1 MNHNS, CDR2 SASEGT.

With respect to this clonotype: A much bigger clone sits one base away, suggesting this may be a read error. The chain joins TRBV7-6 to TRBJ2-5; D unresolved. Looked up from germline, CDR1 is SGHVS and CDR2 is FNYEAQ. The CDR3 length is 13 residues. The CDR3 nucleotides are TGTGCCAGCAGCTTATTACCTCAAGAGGCCCAGTACTTC. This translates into CASSLLPQEAQYF.

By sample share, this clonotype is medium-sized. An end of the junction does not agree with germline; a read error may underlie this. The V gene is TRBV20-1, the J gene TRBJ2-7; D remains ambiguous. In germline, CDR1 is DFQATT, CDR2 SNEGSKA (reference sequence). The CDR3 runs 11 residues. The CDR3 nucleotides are TGTGCCGCAACCCCGTCCTACGAGCAGTACTTC. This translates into CAATPSYEQYF.

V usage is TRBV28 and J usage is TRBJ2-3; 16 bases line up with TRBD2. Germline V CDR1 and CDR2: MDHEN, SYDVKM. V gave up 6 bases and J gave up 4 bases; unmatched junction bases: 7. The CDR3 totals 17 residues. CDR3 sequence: CASRGLAGGQDSDTQYF. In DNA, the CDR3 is TGTGCCAGCAGGGGACTAGCGGGAGGGCAGGATTCAGATACGCAGTATTTT.

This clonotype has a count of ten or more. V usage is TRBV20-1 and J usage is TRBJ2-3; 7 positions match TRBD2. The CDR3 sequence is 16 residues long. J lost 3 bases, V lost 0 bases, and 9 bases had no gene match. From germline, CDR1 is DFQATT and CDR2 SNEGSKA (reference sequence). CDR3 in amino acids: CSARDFGGVKTDTQYF. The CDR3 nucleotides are TGCAGTGCTAGAGATTTTGGGGGGGTGAAGACAGATACGCAGTATTTT.

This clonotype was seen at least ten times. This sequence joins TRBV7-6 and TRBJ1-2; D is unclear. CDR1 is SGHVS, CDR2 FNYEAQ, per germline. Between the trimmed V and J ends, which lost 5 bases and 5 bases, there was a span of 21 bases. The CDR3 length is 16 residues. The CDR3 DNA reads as TGTGCCAGCAGCGCCGGACCGGGATTTGGGATTTATGGCTACACCTTC. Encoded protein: CASSAGPGFGIYGYTF.

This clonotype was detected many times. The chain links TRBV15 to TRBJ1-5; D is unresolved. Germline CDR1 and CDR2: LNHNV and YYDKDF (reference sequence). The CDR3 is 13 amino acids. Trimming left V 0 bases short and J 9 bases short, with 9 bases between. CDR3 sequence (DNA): TGTGCCACCAGCAGAGAAGGCGGTGCGCCCCAGCATTTT. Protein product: CATSREGGAPQHF.

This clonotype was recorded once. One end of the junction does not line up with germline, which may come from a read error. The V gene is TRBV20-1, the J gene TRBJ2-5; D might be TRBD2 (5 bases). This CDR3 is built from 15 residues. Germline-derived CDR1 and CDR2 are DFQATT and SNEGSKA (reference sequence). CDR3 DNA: TGCAGTGCTCCCCCCTGGGGAGAGTCACAAGAGACCCAGTGCTTC. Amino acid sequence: CSAPPWGESQETQCF.

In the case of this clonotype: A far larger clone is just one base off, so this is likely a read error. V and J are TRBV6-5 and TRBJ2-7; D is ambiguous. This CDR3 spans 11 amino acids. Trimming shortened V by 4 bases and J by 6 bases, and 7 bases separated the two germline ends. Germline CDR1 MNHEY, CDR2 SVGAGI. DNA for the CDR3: TGTGCCAGCAGTTTAGGAAGCGAGCAGTACTTC. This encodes CASSLGSEQYF.

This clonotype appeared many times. CDR3 in amino acids: CASSLGWPQPQHF. CDR3 coding DNA: TGTGCCAGCAGTTTAGGGTGGCCTCAGCCCCAGCATTTT. The chain is built from TRBV28 and TRBJ1-5; no definite D call. The CDR3 spans 13 residues. V gave up 2 bases and J gave up 6 bases, with 8 bases separating them. Germline V gene sequence: CDR1 MDHEN, CDR2 SYDVKM. The whole variable domain, filled in from reference TRBV28 and TRBJ1-5, reads DVKVTQSSRYLVKRTGEKVFLECVQDMDHENMFWYRQDPGLGLRLIYFSYDVKMKEKGDIPEGYSVSREKKERFSLILESASTNQTSMYLCASSLGWPQPQHFGDGTRLSIL.

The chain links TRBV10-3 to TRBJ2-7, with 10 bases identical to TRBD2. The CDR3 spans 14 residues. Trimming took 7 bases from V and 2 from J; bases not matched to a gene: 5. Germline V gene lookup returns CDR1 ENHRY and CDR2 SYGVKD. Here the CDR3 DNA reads TGTGCCATCACCGAGCGGGAGGGCCCCTACGAGCAGTACTTC. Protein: CAITEREGPYEQYF.

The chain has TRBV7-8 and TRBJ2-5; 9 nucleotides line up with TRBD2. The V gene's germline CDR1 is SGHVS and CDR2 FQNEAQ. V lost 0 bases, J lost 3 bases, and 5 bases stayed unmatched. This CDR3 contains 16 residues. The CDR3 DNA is TGTGCCAGCAGCTTAGCCAGCGGGGGGCGAAAAGAGACCCAGTACTTC. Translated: CASSLASGGRKETQYF.

The CDR3: CASSPTSGYEQYF. CDR3 sequence (DNA): TGTGCCAGCAGTCCAACTAGCGGCTACGAGCAGTACTTC. The genes are TRBV7-3 and TRBJ2-7; TRBD2 matches 8 bases. CDR3 length: 13 residues. With V trimmed by 6 bases and J by 3 bases, 4 bases remained unmatched. Germline V lookup: CDR1 SGHTA, CDR2 FQGTGA.